These T cell receptor beta chains were read from a single sample in a study of cytomegalovirus exposure and HLA in healthy donors. This table comes from immunoSEQ multiplex PCR, and its TCRdb copy is limited to in-frame clones, with some not included. The sample holds roughly 65,000 clones, about 94% seen once. The specimen was PBMCs. Source of these receptors: a man aged 18 to 29 in good health and CMV-seropositive. Each CDR3 is given with its conserved first and last residue. Fields, in order: V gene, clone size, D gene, J gene, CDR3 protein, CDR3 DNA. A D gene is named only where the DNA matches it firmly. Some rows mark clone size as missing; the rest say once, few, many or name a class of expanded clone.

V: TRBV5-6
size: -
D: -
J: TRBJ2-3
CDR3: CASSLAGTGTDTQYF
DNA: TGTGCCAGCAGCTTGGCCGGAACAGGCACAGATACGCAGTATTTT

V: TRBV19
size: once
D: -
J: TRBJ2-7
CDR3: CASSVGGYEQYF
DNA: TGTGCCAGTAGCGTCGGAGGCTACGAGCAGTACTTC

V: TRBV5-8
size: -
D: -
J: TRBJ1-2
CDR3: CASSDVLDSFRINYGYTF
DNA: TGTGCCAGCAGCGACGTCTTGGACAGTTTCAGAATTAACTATGGCTACACCTTC

V: TRBV30
size: once
D: -
J: TRBJ2-7
CDR3: CAWSGGRLLEQYF
DNA: TGTGCCTGGAGTGGGGGCCGTCTCCTCGAGCAGTACTTC

V: TRBV9
size: -
D: -
J: TRBJ2-3
CDR3: CASSVYERTDTQYF
DNA: TGTGCCAGCAGCGTCTACGAGCGCACAGATACGCAGTATTTT

V: TRBV7-3
size: -
D: TRBD1
J: TRBJ2-2
CDR3: CASSSGTENGELFF
DNA: TGTGCCAGCAGCTCCGGGACAGAGAACGGGGAGCTGTTTTTT

V: TRBV7-6
size: -
D: TRBD2
J: TRBJ2-1
CDR3: CASSLEAGGYNEQFF
DNA: TGTGCCAGCAGCCTAGAGGCGGGGGGATACAATGAGCAGTTCTTC

V: TRBV7-9
size: -
D: -
J: TRBJ1-6
CDR3: CASSRQGWDTYNSPLHF
DNA: TGTGCCAGCAGCCGCCAGGGGTGGGATACCTATAATTCACCCCTCCACTTT

V: TRBV27
size: -
D: TRBD2
J: TRBJ2-5
CDR3: CASSPTRGVGETQYF
DNA: TGTGCCAGCAGTCCCACCCGGGGGGTCGGAGAGACCCAGTACTTC

V: TRBV28
size: -
D: -
J: TRBJ2-7
CDR3: CASSQRESEQYF
DNA: TGTGCCAGCAGCCAACGGGAGTCCGAGCAGTACTTC

V: TRBV18
size: -
D: -
J: TRBJ1-5
CDR3: CASSPGQLDQPQHF
DNA: TGTGCCAGCTCACCCGGACAGCTTGATCAGCCCCAGCATTTT